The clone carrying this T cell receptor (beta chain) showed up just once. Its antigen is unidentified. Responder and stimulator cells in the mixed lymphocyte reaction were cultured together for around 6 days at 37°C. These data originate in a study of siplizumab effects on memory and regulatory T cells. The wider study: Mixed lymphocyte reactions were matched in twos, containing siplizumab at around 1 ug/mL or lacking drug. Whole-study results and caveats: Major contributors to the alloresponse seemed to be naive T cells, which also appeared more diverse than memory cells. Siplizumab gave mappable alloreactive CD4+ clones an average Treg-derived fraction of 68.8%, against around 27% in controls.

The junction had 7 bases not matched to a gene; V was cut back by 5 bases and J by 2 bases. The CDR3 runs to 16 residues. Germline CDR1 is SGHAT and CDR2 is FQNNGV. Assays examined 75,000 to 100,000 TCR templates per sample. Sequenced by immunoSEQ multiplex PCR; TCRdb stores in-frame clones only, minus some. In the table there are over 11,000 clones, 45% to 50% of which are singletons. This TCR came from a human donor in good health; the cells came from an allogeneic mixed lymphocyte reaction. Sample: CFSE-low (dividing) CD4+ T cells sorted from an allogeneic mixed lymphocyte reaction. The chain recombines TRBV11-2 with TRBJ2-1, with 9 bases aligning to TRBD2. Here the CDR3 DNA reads TGTGCCAGCAGCCATAGCGGGGGCCGGGCCTACAATGAGCAGTTCTTC. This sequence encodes CASSHSGGRAYNEQFF. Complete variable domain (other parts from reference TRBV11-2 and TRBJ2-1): EAGVAQSPRYKIIEKRQSVAFWCNPISGHATLYWYQQILGQGPKLLIQFQNNGVVDDSQLPKDRFSAERLKGVDSTLKIQPAKLEDSAVYLCASSHSGGRAYNEQFFGPGTRLTVL.